This T cell receptor (beta chain) was sequenced in a study of T cell changes during pregnancy in multiple sclerosis. This clone was picked up one time. Generated by immunoSEQ multiplex PCR, the TCRdb table keeps only in-frame clones and is missing some. The sample records approximately 57,000 clones, approximately 90% being singletons. CDR3 length: 13 residues. Per germline, CDR1 SGHTA and CDR2 FQGNSA. V dropped 5 bases and J dropped 1; count of bases not matched to a gene: 1. This clonotype was obtained from a female donor in good health, enrolled as a control in a pregnancy study. This specimen was peripheral blood, taken after pregnancy. The chain is built from TRBV7-2 and TRBJ2-5, with 7 bases fitting TRBD1. CDR3 sequence: CASSPGGQETQYF. CDR3 coding DNA: TGTGCCAGCAGCCCAGGGGGCCAAGAGACCCAGTACTTC.